Below, 10 T cell receptor beta chains from the same sample are listed, as sequenced in a study of identifying expanded T cells in peripheral blood (dated by TCRdb to between 2018 and 2020). Libraries came from the immunoSEQ multiplex PCR assay. The clones in this table, taken by TCRdb from immuneACCESS, are in-frame only. Not every clone is retained; where verified, under half of the shortfall comes from an unresolved V gene, and the cause of the rest is unknown. This sample lists around 100,000 clones; around nine tenths were detected once. The ten most abundant clones make up about a sixth of the sample. The sample comprised blood. Receptor source: a person aged 18-70 years in good health.

CDR3 coding DNA: TGTGCCAGCAGCCCTCGGGATGCCAGGGCGGCCGGGGAGCTGTTTTTT. As protein: CASSPRDARAAGELFF. The chain has TRBV7-9 and TRBJ2-2; the D gene could be TRBD1 or TRBD2 (5 bases each). With 5 bases removed from V and 6 bases from J, the gap between germline ends came to 19 bases. Germline values: CDR1 SEHNR, CDR2 FQNEAQ (reference sequence). The CDR3 totals 16 residues.

Written as DNA, the CDR3 is TGTGCCAGCAGCGTAGGAGGGGGGGCCACCGGGGAGCTGTTTTTT. It yields the protein CASSVGGGATGELFF. The rearrangement uses TRBV9 and TRBJ2-2, with D maybe TRBD2 (7 bases). This CDR3 has 15 residues. Germline CDR1 reads SGDLS; CDR2 reads YYNGEE. V lost 0 bases and J lost 4, with 10 bases in between.

This chain uses TRBV7-2 with TRBJ2-3; 16 nucleotides match TRBD2. The CDR3 consists of 18 residues. V dropped 3 bases and J dropped 1; count of bases not matched to a gene: 4. Germline loops: CDR1 SGHTA, CDR2 FQGNSA. CDR3 residues: CASSLGLAGGIGTDTQYF. As DNA, the CDR3 is TGTGCCAGCAGCTTGGGACTAGCGGGGGGGATCGGCACAGATACGCAGTATTTT.

This clone was detected only a few times. The CDR3 nucleotides are TGTGCCAGCAGTTACCGGGACGATAACTATGGCTACACCTTC. Translation gives CASSYRDDNYGYTF. The chain employs TRBV6-5 and TRBJ1-2; possible D gene TRBD1, 5 bases. CDR3 length: 14 residues. The V end lost 2 bases, the J end lost 1 base, and 8 bases lay between the germline ends. CDR1 and CDR2 from the germline V gene are MNHEY and SVGAGI.

This sequence joins TRBV7-9 and TRBJ1-2, with 9 bases lining up with TRBD1. Looked up from germline, CDR1 is SEHNR and CDR2 is FQNEAQ (reference sequence). The V segment lost 3 bases and the J segment 14 bases; nucleotides outside the gene matches: 4. CDR3 length equals 11 residues. The CDR3 loop is CASSFGTGRTF. The CDR3 region has the DNA TGTGCCAGCAGCTTTGGGACAGGGAGGACCTTC.

The chain uses TRBV7-6 and TRBJ2-5, with TRBD2 identical over 7 bases. The V segment lost 0 bases and the J segment 0 bases; nucleotides outside the gene matches: 1. The length of the CDR3 is 15 residues. Germline lookup yields CDR1 SGHVS and CDR2 FNYEAQ. CDR3 coding DNA: TGTGCCAGCAGCTTAGCGGGAGGGAACCAAGAGACCCAGTACTTC. Amino acids: CASSLAGGNQETQYF.

The rearrangement uses TRBV4-3 and TRBJ1-2, with D unclear. The V and J ends lost 0 bases and 0 bases respectively, with 5 bases between them. The CDR3 runs to 14 residues. Looked up from germline, CDR1 is LGHNA and CDR2 is YSLEER. The CDR3 region is CASSQDWPNYGYTF. The CDR3 DNA is TGCGCCAGCAGCCAAGACTGGCCTAACTATGGCTACACCTTC.

The chain employs TRBV11-2 and TRBJ2-3, with 12 bases fitting TRBD2. Germline CDR1 SGHAT, CDR2 FQNNGV. The CDR3 has 17 residues. V lost 6 bases to trimming and J lost 1 base; unmatched junction nucleotides: 8. CDR3 sequence (DNA): TGTGCCAGCAGTCGTCTAGCGGGGGGGCCCGGCACAGATACGCAGTATTTT. This gives the protein CASSRLAGGPGTDTQYF.

V usage is TRBV19 and J usage is TRBJ2-7, with D possibly matching TRBD1 (7 bases). The CDR3 sequence is 15 residues long. V lost 9 bases and J lost 1, with 19 bases in between. Germline-derived CDR1 and CDR2 are LNHDA and SQIVND (reference sequence). The CDR3 DNA follows: TGTGCCAGCCGACTTCAGGGGGGTGGGTCCTACGAGCAGTACTTC. The encoded protein is CASRLQGGGSYEQYF. The whole variable domain, filled in from reference TRBV19 and TRBJ2-7, reads DGGITQSPKYLFRKEGQNVTLSCEQNLNHDAMYWYRQDPGQGLRLIYYSQIVNDFQKGDIAEGYSVSREKKESFPLTVTSAQKNPTAFYLCASRLQGGGSYEQYFGPGTRLTVT.

The CDR3 region has the DNA TGTGCCAGCAGTTTGATGGGACAGGGCCTCCCCAATCAGCCCCAGCATTTT. Protein product: CASSLMGQGLPNQPQHF. The chain joins TRBV27 to TRBJ1-5; 9 nucleotides align to TRBD1. CDR1 and CDR2 (germline): MNHEY, SMNVEV (reference sequence). With 3 bases clipped from V and 3 bases from J, the junction kept 9 bases outside the gene matches. This CDR3 comprises 17 residues.